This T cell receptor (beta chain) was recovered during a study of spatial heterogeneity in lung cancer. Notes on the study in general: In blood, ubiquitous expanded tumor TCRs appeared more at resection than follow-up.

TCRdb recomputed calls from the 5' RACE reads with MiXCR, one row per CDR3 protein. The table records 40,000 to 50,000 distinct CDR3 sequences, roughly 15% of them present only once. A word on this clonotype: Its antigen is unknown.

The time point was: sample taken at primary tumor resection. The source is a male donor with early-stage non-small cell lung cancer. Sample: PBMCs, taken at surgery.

The CDR3 DNA sequence: TGTGCCAGCAGCCAGGCCGCGGGATATAGCGATGAGCAGTTCTTC. Its translation is CASSQAAGYSDEQFF. This chain connects TRBV3-1 to TRBJ2-1, with D possibly TRBD2 on 6 matching bases. Trimming shortened V by 3 bases and J by 8 bases, and 17 bases separated the two germline ends. CDR1 is LGHDT, CDR2 YNNKEL, per germline (reference sequence). The CDR3 contains 15 residues.